Described below is a single T cell receptor beta chain sequence and its context. V shed 3 bases and J shed 6 bases, with 12 bases lying between them. The CDR3 has 14 amino acids. CDR1 and CDR2 from the germline V gene are LGHDT and YNNKEL (reference sequence). This sample is drawn from a study of blood T cell repertoires in COVID-19. Study overall: Italy, Spain and the United States were the sources of the convalescent and acute COVID-19 samples. Sources were T cells, B-cell-depleted T cells, or PBMCs; the material itself was cDNA or gDNA.

In the original analysis: Quantification of nucleated cells was approximated via reference gene primer amplification. The method was immunoSEQ multiplex PCR; TCRdb's version includes in-frame clones alone and lacks a portion of them. V, J and clone size reflect that table, while D and trimming were determined from the DNA. The sample carries over 150,000 clones, around 85% recorded once. The sequenced material came from peripheral blood. This sequence was found in a woman aged 55-69 years with acute or convalescent COVID-19. The chain links TRBV3-1 (or the pseudogene TRBV3-2) to TRBJ1-5, with D hard to call. CDR3: CASSHLIFGQPQHF. Written as DNA, the CDR3 is TGTGCCAGCAGCCACCTCATATTCGGTCAGCCCCAGCATTTT.